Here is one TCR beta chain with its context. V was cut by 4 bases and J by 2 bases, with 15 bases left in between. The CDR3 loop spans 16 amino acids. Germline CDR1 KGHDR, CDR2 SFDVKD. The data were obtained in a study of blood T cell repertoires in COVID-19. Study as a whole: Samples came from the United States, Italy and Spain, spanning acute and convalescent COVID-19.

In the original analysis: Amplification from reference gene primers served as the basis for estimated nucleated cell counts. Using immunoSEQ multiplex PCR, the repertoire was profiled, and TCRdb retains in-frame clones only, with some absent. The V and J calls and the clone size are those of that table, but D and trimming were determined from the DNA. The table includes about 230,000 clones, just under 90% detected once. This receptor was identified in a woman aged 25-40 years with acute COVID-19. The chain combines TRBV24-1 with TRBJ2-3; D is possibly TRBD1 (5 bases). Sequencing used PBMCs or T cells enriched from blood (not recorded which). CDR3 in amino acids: CATSDQRTGPTDTQYF. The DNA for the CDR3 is TGTGCCACCAGTGACCAGAGAACAGGACCCACAGATACGCAGTATTTT.